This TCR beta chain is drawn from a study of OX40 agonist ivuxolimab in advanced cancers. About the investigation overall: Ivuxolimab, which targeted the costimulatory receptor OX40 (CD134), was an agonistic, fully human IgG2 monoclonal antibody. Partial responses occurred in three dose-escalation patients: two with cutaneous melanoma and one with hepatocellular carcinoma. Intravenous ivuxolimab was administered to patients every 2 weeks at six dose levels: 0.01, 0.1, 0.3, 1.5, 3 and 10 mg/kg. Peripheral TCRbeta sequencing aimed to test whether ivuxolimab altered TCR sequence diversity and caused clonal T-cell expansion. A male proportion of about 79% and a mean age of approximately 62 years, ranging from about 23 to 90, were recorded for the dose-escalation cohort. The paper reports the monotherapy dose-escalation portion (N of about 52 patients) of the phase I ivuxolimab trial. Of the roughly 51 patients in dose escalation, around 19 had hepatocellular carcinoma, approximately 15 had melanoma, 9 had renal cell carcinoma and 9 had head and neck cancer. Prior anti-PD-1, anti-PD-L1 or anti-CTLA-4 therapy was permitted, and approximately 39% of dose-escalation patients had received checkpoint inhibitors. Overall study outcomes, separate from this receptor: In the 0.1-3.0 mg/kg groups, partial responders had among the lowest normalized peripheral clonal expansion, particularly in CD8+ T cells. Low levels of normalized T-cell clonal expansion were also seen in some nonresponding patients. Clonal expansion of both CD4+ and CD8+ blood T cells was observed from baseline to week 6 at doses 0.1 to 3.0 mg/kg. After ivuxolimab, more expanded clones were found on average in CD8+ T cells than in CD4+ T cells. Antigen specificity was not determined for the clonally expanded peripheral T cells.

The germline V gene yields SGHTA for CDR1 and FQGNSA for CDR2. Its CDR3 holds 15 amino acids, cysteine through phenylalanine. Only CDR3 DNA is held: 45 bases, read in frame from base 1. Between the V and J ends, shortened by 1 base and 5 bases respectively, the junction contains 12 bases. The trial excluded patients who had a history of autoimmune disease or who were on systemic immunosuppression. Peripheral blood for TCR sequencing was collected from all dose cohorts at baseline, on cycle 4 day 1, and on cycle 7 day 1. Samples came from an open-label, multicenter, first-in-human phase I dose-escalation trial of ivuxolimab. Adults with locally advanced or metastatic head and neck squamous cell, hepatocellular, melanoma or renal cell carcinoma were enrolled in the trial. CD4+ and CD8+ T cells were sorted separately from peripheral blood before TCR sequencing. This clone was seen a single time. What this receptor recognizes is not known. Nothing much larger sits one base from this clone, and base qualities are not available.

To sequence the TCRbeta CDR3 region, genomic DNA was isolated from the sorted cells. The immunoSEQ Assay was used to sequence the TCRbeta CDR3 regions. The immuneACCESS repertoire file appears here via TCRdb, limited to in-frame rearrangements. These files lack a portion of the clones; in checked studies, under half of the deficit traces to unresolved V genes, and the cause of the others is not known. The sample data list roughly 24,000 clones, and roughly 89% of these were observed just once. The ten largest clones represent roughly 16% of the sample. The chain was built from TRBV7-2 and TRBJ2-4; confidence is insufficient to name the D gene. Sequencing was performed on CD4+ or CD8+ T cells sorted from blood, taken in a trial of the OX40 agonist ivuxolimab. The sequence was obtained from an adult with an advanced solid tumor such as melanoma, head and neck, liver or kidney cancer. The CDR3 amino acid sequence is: CASSLVSTPENIQYF. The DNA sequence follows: TGTGCCAGCAGCTTAGTCTCGACGCCTGAAAACATTCAGTACTTC.